This T cell receptor beta chain was captured in a study of T cell responses to AZD1222 COVID-19 vaccine. The ends lost 1 base at V and 5 bases at J; junction bases unmatched: 4. This CDR3 is 15 amino acids long. CDR1 and CDR2 from the germline V gene are SEHNR and FQNEAQ (reference sequence). Overall study findings and caveats: Only after the peak T cell response were repertoires sampled. Recipients of AZD1222 seropositive at baseline numbered only six or seven.

Note on this clone: As yet, its antigen is unknown.

Second-dose schedules of about 4 or about 12 weeks were combined. Clones were sequenced by immunoSEQ multiplex PCR, and TCRdb holds only the in-frame ones, with some missing. The sample includes roughly 99,000 clones, 80% to 95% of them seen just once. Here the sequenced sample was peripheral blood, taken 28 days after the second AZD1222 dose. The receptor comes from an adult who received the AZD1222 COVID-19 vaccine. V gene TRBV7-9 combines with J gene TRBJ2-5, with TRBD2 matching over 10 bases. The chain's CDR3 is CASSLGGLASETQYF. The CDR3 DNA sequence: TGTGCCAGCAGCTTAGGGGGACTAGCGTCCGAGACCCAGTACTTC. Looking up the rest from reference TRBV7-9 and TRBJ2-5 gives the full variable domain: DTGVSQNPRHKITKRGQNVTFRCDPISEHNRLYWYRQTLGQGPEFLTYFQNEAQLEKSRLLSDRFSAERPKGSFSTLEIQRTEQGDSAMYLCASSLGGLASETQYFGPGTRLLVL.